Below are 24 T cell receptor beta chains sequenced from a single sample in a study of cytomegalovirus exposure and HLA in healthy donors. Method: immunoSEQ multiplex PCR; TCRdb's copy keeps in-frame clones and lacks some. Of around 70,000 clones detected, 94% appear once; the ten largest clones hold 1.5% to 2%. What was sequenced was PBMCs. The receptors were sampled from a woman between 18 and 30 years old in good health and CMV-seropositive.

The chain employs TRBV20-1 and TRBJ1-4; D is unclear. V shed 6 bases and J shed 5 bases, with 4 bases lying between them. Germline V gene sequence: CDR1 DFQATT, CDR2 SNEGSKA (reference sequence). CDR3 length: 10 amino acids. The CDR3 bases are TGCAGTGCCATCAATGAAAAACTGTTTTTT. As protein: CSAINEKLFF.

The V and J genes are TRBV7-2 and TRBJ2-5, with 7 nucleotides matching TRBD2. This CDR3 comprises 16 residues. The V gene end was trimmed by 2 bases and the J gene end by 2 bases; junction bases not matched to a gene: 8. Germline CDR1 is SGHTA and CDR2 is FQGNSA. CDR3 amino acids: CASSLPRDYRQETQYF. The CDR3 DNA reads TGTGCCAGCAGCTTACCCCGGGACTATCGTCAAGAGACCCAGTACTTC.

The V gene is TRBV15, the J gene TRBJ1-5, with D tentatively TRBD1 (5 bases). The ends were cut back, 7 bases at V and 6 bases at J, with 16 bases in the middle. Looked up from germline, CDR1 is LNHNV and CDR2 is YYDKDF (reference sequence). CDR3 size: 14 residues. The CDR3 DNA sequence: TGTGCCACCAATGGCCGGGGGGAAAGTCAGCCCCAGCATTTT. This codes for CATNGRGESQPQHF.

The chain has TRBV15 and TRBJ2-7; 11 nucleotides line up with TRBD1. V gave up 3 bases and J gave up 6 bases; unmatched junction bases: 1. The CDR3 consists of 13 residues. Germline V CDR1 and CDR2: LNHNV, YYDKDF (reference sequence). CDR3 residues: CATSRDRGREQYF. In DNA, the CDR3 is TGTGCCACCAGCAGGGACAGGGGGCGCGAGCAGTACTTC.

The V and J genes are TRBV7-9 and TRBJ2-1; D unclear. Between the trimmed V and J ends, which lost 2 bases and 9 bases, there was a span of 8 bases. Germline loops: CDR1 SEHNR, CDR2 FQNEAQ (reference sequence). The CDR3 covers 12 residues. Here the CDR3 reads CASSLRVREQFF. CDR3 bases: TGTGCCAGCAGCTTACGGGTGCGTGAGCAGTTCTTC.

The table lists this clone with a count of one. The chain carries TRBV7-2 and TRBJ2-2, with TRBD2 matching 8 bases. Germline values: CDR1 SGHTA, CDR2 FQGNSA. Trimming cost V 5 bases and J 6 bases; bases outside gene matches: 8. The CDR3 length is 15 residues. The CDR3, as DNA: TGTGCCAGCAGCCCAGAGACTAGCGTCGCCGGGGAGCTGTTTTTT. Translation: CASSPETSVAGELFF.

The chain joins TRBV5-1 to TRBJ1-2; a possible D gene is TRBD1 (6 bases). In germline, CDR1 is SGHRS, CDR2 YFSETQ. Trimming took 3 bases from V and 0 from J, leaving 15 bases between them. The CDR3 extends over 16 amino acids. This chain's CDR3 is CASSSSGAPANYGYTF. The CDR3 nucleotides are TGCGCCAGCAGCTCGTCAGGGGCGCCTGCTAACTATGGCTACACCTTC.

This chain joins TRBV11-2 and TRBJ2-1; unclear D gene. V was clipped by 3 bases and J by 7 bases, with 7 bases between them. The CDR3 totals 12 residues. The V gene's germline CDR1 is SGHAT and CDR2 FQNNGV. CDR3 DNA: TGTGCCAGCAGCTTCGTCGGGAATGAGCAGTTCTTC. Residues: CASSFVGNEQFF.

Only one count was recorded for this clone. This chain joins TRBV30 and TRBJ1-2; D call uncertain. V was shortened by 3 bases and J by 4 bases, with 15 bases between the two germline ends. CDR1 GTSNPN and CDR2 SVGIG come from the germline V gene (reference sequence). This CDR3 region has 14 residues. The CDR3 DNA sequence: TGTGCCTGGAGGCCAGACACCGCGACCTATGGCTACACCTTC. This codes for CAWRPDTATYGYTF. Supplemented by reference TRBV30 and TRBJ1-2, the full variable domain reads SQTIHQWPATLVQPVGSPLSLECTVEGTSNPNLYWYRQAAGRGLQLLFYSVGIGQISSEVPQNLSASRPQDRQFILSSKKLLLSDSGFYLCAWRPDTATYGYTFGSGTRLTVV.

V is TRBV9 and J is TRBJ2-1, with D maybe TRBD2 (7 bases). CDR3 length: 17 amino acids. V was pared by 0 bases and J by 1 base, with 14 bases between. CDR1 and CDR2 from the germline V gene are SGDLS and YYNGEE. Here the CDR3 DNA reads TGTGCCAGCAGCGTAGCTGGGGGGGGGCCATCCTACAATGAGCAGTTCTTC. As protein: CASSVAGGGPSYNEQFF. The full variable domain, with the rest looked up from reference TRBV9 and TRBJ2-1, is DSGVTQTPKHLITATGQRVTLRCSPRSGDLSVYWYQQSLDQGLQFLIQYYNGEERAKGNILERFSAQQFPDLHSELNLSSLELGDSALYFCASSVAGGGPSYNEQFFGPGTRLTVL.

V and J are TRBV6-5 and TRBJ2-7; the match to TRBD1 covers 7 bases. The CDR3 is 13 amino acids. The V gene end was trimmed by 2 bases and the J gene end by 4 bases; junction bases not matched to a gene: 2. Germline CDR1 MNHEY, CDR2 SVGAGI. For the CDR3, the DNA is TGTGCCAGCAGTTACAGGGGGCGTTACGAGCAGTACTTC. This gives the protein CASSYRGRYEQYF.

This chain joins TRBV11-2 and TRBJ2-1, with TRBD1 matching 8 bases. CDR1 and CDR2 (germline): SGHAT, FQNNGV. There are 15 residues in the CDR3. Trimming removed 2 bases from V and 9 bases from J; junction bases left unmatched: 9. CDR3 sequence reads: CASSLIPGGEREQFF. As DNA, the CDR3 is TGTGCCAGCAGCTTAATTCCAGGGGGCGAGCGTGAGCAGTTCTTC.

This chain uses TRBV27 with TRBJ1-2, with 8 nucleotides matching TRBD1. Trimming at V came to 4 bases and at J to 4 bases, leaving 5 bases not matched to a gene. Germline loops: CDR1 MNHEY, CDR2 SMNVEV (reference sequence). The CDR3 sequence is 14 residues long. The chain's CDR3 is CASSSQGEFYGYTF. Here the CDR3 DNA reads TGTGCCAGCAGTTCACAGGGGGAATTCTATGGCTACACCTTC.

In DNA form, the CDR3 reads TGTGCCAGCAGCTTAGGAGCAGGGGATGGCTACACCTTC. Its protein is CASSLGAGDGYTF. This chain links TRBV7-9 with TRBJ1-2, with D possibly TRBD1 on 6 matching bases. Germline V gene data show CDR1 as SEHNR and CDR2 as FQNEAQ (reference sequence). V was trimmed by 1 base and J by 6 bases, leaving 9 bases between them. The CDR3 contains 13 residues.

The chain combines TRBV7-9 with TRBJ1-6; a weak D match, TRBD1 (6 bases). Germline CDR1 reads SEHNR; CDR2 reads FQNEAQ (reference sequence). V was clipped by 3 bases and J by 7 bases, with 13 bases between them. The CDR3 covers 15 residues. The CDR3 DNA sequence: TGTGCCAGCAGCTTTGGGACACCCCTGAATTCACCCCTCCACTTT. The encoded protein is CASSFGTPLNSPLHF.

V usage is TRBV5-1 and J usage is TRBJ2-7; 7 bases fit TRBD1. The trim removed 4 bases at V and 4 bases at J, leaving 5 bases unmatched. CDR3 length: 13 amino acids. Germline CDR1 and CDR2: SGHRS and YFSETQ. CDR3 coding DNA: TGCGCCAGCAGCCCGGGACAGCCTTACGAGCAGTACTTC. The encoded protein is CASSPGQPYEQYF.

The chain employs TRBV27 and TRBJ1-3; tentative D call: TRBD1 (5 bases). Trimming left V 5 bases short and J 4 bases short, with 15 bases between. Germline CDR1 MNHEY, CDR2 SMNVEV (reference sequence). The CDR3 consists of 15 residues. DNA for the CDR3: TGTGCCAGCAGTGAAACCGGCAGGGAAGGAAACACCATATATTTT. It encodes CASSETGREGNTIYF.

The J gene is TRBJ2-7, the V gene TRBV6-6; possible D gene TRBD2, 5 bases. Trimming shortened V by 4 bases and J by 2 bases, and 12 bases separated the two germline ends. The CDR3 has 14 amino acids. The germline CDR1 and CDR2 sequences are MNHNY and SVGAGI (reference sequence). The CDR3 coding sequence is TGTGCCAGCAGTTTCAACAGCGGCCCCTACGAGCAGTACTTC. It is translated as CASSFNSGPYEQYF.

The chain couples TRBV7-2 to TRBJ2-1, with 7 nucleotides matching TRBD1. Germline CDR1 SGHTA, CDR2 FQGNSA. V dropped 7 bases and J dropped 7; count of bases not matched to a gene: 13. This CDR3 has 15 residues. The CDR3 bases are TGTGCCAGCAACCCCTCAGGGGGAGATCGGAATGAGCAGTTCTTC. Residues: CASNPSGGDRNEQFF.

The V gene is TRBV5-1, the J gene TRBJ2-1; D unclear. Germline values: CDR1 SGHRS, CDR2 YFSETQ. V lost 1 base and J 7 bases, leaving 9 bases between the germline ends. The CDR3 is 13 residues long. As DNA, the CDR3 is TGCGCCAGCAGCTTGTCGGAGTGGAATGAGCAGTTCTTC. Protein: CASSLSEWNEQFF.

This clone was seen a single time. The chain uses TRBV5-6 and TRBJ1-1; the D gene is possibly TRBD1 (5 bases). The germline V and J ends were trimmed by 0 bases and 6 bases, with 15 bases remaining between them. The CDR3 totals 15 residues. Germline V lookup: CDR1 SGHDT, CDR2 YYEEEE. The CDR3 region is CASSLVGREGAEAFF. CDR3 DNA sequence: TGTGCCAGCAGCTTGGTCGGCAGGGAAGGCGCTGAAGCTTTCTTT.

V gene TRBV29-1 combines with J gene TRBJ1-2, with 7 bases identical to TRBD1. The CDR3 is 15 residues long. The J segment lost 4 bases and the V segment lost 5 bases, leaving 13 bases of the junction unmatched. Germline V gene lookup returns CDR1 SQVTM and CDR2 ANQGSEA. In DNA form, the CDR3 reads TGCAGCGTTTATGTGGCAGGGGGGAATTTCTATGGCTACACCTTC. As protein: CSVYVAGGNFYGYTF.

CDR3 loop: CASSFGTSGRMTPYEQYF. CDR3 DNA: TGTGCCAGCAGCTTCGGGACTAGCGGGAGAATGACCCCTTACGAGCAGTACTTC. The genes are TRBV7-9 and TRBJ2-7, with 14 bases fitting TRBD2. The CDR3 loop spans 18 amino acids. V was pared by 3 bases and J by 4 bases, with 11 bases of the junction left unmatched. In germline, CDR1 is SEHNR, CDR2 FQNEAQ (reference sequence).

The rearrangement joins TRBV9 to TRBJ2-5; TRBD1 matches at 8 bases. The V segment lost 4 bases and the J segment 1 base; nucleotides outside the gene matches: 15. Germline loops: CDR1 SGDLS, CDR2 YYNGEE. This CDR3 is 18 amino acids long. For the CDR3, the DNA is TGTGCCAGCAGCTCTGGGACAGGCGGGGCAATCCGCCAAGAGACCCAGTACTTC. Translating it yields CASSSGTGGAIRQETQYF.